Shown below are 7 T cell receptor beta chains from a single sample sequenced in a study of blood T cell repertoires in COVID-19. Assay used: immunoSEQ multiplex PCR; TCRdb lists only in-frame clones, some missing. Among a few hundred thousand clones listed, around 89% were seen once. What was sequenced was peripheral blood. The receptors come from a woman aged 60-70 years with COVID-19, enrolled during active disease.

DNA for the CDR3: TGTGCCAGCAGTTTCCTAGCGGGTTTAACAGATACGCAGTATTTT. The encoded protein is CASSFLAGLTDTQYF. The chain has TRBV27 and TRBJ2-3, with 8 bases that match TRBD2. Germline trimming cut 3 bases from V and 3 bases from J; bases unmatched to any gene: 5. In germline, CDR1 is MNHEY, CDR2 SMNVEV (reference sequence). The CDR3 has 15 residues.

The chain uses TRBV6-5 and TRBJ1-1, with 7 bases aligning to TRBD1. The CDR3 extends over 14 amino acids. V shed 7 bases and J 0 bases; nucleotides not matched to a gene: 5. Germline CDR1 MNHEY, CDR2 SVGAGI. The CDR3 reads CASKKDRLNTEAFF. DNA of the CDR3: TGTGCCAGCAAAAAGGACAGGCTGAACACTGAAGCTTTCTTT.

The chain uses TRBV6-1 and TRBJ2-7; 7 bases are a match to TRBD2. This CDR3 has 16 amino acids. Germline trimming cut 3 bases from V and 0 bases from J; bases unmatched to any gene: 8. From germline, CDR1 is MNHNS and CDR2 SASEGT. Here the CDR3 reads CASSDQLASLSYEQYF. DNA of the CDR3: TGTGCCAGCAGTGACCAACTAGCGTCTCTCTCCTACGAGCAGTACTTC.

This rearrangement joins TRBV6-5 to TRBJ1-1; unclear D gene. Trimming took 11 bases from V and 4 from J, leaving 14 bases between them. The germline V gene has CDR1 MNHEY and CDR2 SVGAGI. The CDR3 is 12 amino acids. The CDR3 loop reads CAVRGLVTEAFF. CDR3 nucleotides: TGTGCCGTTCGGGGTTTGGTCACTGAAGCTTTCTTT.

The chain links TRBV4-2 to TRBJ2-1; TRBD2 agrees at 10 bases. The V gene's germline CDR1 is LGHNA and CDR2 YNFKEQ. The V gene end was trimmed by 2 bases and the J gene end by 3 bases; junction bases not matched to a gene: 7. The CDR3 spans 17 residues. The CDR3 coding sequence is TGTGCCAGCAGCCAAAGATCTAGCGGGGGCAACTACAATGAGCAGTTCTTC. Protein: CASSQRSSGGNYNEQFF.

CDR3: CAWSPQGTEAFF. The CDR3 DNA reads TGTGCCTGGAGTCCGCAGGGGACTGAAGCTTTCTTT. The V and J genes are TRBV30 and TRBJ1-1; tentatively, D is TRBD1 (6 bases). The V gene lost 2 bases and the J gene lost 5 bases, with 9 bases spanning the gap. The CDR3 contains 12 residues. Per the germline V gene, CDR1 is GTSNPN and CDR2 is SVGIG (reference sequence).

V is TRBV5-1 and J is TRBJ1-4; a weak D match, TRBD1 (5 bases). The ends were cut back, 2 bases at V and 8 bases at J, with 13 bases in the middle. There are 14 residues in the CDR3. Germline V gene lookup returns CDR1 SGHRS and CDR2 YFSETQ. CDR3 protein: CASSLAGGREKLFF. DNA for the CDR3: TGCGCCAGCAGCTTAGCCGGGGGACGAGAAAAACTGTTTTTT.